These T cell receptor beta chains were read from a single sample in a study of blood T cell repertoires in COVID-19. This table comes from immunoSEQ multiplex PCR, and its TCRdb copy is limited to in-frame clones, with some not included. The sample consists of about 170,000 clones, about three quarters of them appearing once. Material: peripheral blood. The receptors were sampled from a man aged 60 to 75 with acute or convalescent COVID-19. The CDR3 runs from the conserved cysteine through the conserved F or W. The D gene is left open where the match is weak. Some rows have no size entry. The others give once, few or many, or a class for an expanded clone.

TGTGCCAGCAGTGAATGGCGGGAATCCACAGATACGCAGTATTTT CASSEWRESTDTQYF TRBJ2-3 TRBV25-1 - -
TGCAGCGTTGAAAGGGCGGGGGACAACACCGGGGAGCTGTTTTTT CSVERAGDNTGELFF TRBJ2-2 TRBV29-1 few TRBD2
TGTGCCAGCAGTTACTCGAACGGGATCGGAAACACCATATATTTT CASSYSNGIGNTIYF TRBJ1-3 TRBV6-5 once -
TGTGCCAGCAGCGTAGAGGGCGGGGGAAGCACAGATACGCAGTATTTT CASSVEGGGSTDTQYF TRBJ2-3 TRBV9 once TRBD2
TGTGCCAGCAGCGAACCGGGACTAGCAAGGGATACGCAGTATTTT CASSEPGLARDTQYF TRBJ2-3 TRBV5-4 - TRBD2
TGTGCCAGCAAACTCTATACAGGGTCGTATTATTACGAGCAGTACTTC CASKLYTGSYYYEQYF TRBJ2-7 TRBV11-3 - -
TGCGCCAGCAGCTTGGGGACACAGGGGGCCGCCGGGGAGCTGTTTTTT CASSLGTQGAAGELFF TRBJ2-2 TRBV5-1 - TRBD1
TGCGCCAGCAGCTGGACAGGGGAGGTAGGTGGCACTGAAGCTTTCTTT CASSWTGEVGGTEAFF TRBJ1-1 TRBV5-1 - TRBD1
TGTGCCAGCAGTCAGGCAGCTCGTAATCAGCCCCAGCATTTT CASSQAARNQPQHF TRBJ1-5 TRBV2 - -
TGTGCCAGCTCACCAGCACGACAGGGTTTCGAGCAGTACTTC CASSPARQGFEQYF TRBJ2-7 TRBV18 - TRBD1
TGCGCCAGCAGCCAAGACGGACTAGCGGGGGGGCGAGAAGAGACCCAGTACTTC CASSQDGLAGGREETQYF TRBJ2-5 TRBV4-3 - TRBD2
TGTGCCAGCACTCCGGCCACAGATAGCAATCAGCCCCAGCATTTT CASTPATDSNQPQHF TRBJ1-5 TRBV6-5 - -
TGTGCCTGGAGTAGAGCGGGGGGCACAGATACGCAGTATTTT CAWSRAGGTDTQYF TRBJ2-3 TRBV30 - TRBD2
TGTGCCAGCAGCCATATTGACAGGGAGGAGGGAGGCTACACCTTC CASSHIDREEGGYTF TRBJ1-2 TRBV3-1/TRBV3-2 - TRBD1
TGTGCCACCAAAAGTGGACAGAGCTACAATGAGCAGTTCTTC CATKSGQSYNEQFF TRBJ2-1 TRBV19 few -
TGTGCCAGCAGCCAAGTTAGCTCAACCGAGCAGTACTTC CASSQVSSTEQYF TRBJ2-7 TRBV14 - -
TGTGCCAGCAGCTTCGACACGGCAGAGACCCAGTACTTC CASSFDTAETQYF TRBJ2-5 TRBV5-4 - -
TGTGCCAGCAGCTTAGATCGAACAGCTATCGAAGCTTTCTTT CASSLDRTAIEAFF TRBJ1-1 TRBV11-2 - -
TGCAGCGCACGGTCAACCGGGACATATAGCACAGATACGCAGTATTTT CSARSTGTYSTDTQYF TRBJ2-3 TRBV29-1 few -
TGTGCCAGCAGTGAATTCCTAGCGGGGGGGCCGAAGGAGACCGAGCAGTACTTC CASSEFLAGGPKETEQYF TRBJ2-7 TRBV6-1 - TRBD2
TGCGCCAGCAGCTTGACAGATTACGAGCAGTACTTC CASSLTDYEQYF TRBJ2-7 TRBV5-1 - -
TGTGCCAGCTCACCGCGGACAGGGAACACTGAAGCTTTCTTT CASSPRTGNTEAFF TRBJ1-1 TRBV18 once TRBD1
TGTGCCACCAGTGATACCACCGGGAGTGGAGGCAATGAGCAGTTCTTC CATSDTTGSGGNEQFF TRBJ2-1 TRBV24-1 - -
TGTGCCAGCAGCTTAGCGGGGGACAATGAGCAGTTCTTC CASSLAGDNEQFF TRBJ2-1 TRBV7-3 - TRBD2
TGTGCCAGTAGTACAACAGCCCAAGAGACCCAGTACTTC CASSTTAQETQYF TRBJ2-5 TRBV19 - -
TGTGCAAGTCGCTTCCCCGTCACGGCTAGCCCTGGAAACACCATATATTTT CASRFPVTASPGNTIYF TRBJ1-3 TRBV12-2 once -
TGTGCCAGCAGCCAAGATCGGGGGGTTAATGAAAAACTGTTTTTT CASSQDRGVNEKLFF TRBJ1-4 TRBV4-2 - -
TGTGCCAGCACCGACAGGGGGCTTGTAGATACGCAGTATTTT CASTDRGLVDTQYF TRBJ2-3 TRBV7-8 - TRBD1
TGTGCCAGCAGCCCCGCTCGCGCCCAAGGCACAGATACGCAGTATTTT CASSPARAQGTDTQYF TRBJ2-3 TRBV6-6 - -
TGTGCCAGCAGTGAAGCGCCGGGGGGCCCTGAAAAACTGTTTTTT CASSEAPGGPEKLFF TRBJ1-4 TRBV6-1 - -
TGTGCCAGCGGAAACTGGGGACAGCTAAATGAAAAACTGTTTTTT CASGNWGQLNEKLFF TRBJ1-4 TRBV4-2 - TRBD1
TGTGCCAGCAGCGTTACAGCCTTTAACTATGGCTACACCTTC CASSVTAFNYGYTF TRBJ1-2 TRBV9 - -
TGTGCCAGCAGCTCACCGGGACAGCAATCCTACGAGCAGTACTTC CASSSPGQQSYEQYF TRBJ2-7 TRBV13 - TRBD1
TGCGCCAGCAGCTTGACCGCCGCGGACTATGGCTACACCTTC CASSLTAADYGYTF TRBJ1-2 TRBV5-1 once -
TGCGCCAGCAGTGAGCGGGGGGCAGATACGCAGTATTTT CASSERGADTQYF TRBJ2-3 TRBV10-1 - TRBD2
TGTGCCAGCCGAGCGGTCAGGCCTAGGCAGCCCCAGCATTTT CASRAVRPRQPQHF TRBJ1-5 TRBV6-5 - -
TGTGCCAGTAGTCCTCCCTTTAACAGGGGCGCCAAGCCCCAGCATTTT CASSPPFNRGAKPQHF TRBJ1-5 TRBV19 few TRBD1
TGTGCCAGCAGCTTAGGGGGACAGGGTCGTGGCTATGGCTACACCTTC CASSLGGQGRGYGYTF TRBJ1-2 TRBV7-2 - TRBD1
TGTGCCACCAGTGAGTCCCACAGGTCTGGGGCCAACGTCCTGACTTTC CATSESHRSGANVLTF TRBJ2-6 TRBV24-1 - -
TGTGCCTGGGAAGGGGGTGCCACTAATGAAAAACTGTTTTTT CAWEGGATNEKLFF TRBJ1-4 TRBV30 once -
TGTGCCAGCAGCTTGGGTGTTGCTGGGCTTTCCTCCTACGAGCAGTACTTC CASSLGVAGLSSYEQYF TRBJ2-7 TRBV5-4 - -
TGTGCCACCAGCAGACCCGGACAGGTGAGCAATCAGCCCCAGCATTTT CATSRPGQVSNQPQHF TRBJ1-5 TRBV15 - TRBD1
TGTGCCAGCTCACCACCCGGGACAGGGCCTACCTACAATGAGCAGTTCTTC CASSPPGTGPTYNEQFF TRBJ2-1 TRBV18 - TRBD1
TGTGCCAGCAGTTCTTCAGGCTATGGCTACACCTTC CASSSSGYGYTF TRBJ1-2 TRBV12-3/TRBV12-4 - -
TGTGCCAGCAGTTTAAAACCGGGAGACATTCTTGGCTACACCTTC CASSLKPGDILGYTF TRBJ1-2 TRBV27 once -
TGTGCCAGCAGCCAACTCTACGGGGGACCTAATTCACCCCTCCACTTT CASSQLYGGPNSPLHF TRBJ1-6 TRBV14 - -
TGCGCCAGCAGCCAGACTAAGGTCAGCACAGATACGCAGTATTTT CASSQTKVSTDTQYF TRBJ2-3 TRBV4-3 - -
TGTGCCAGCTCACCGGGGGCGGTGAACACTGAAGCTTTCTTT CASSPGAVNTEAFF TRBJ1-1 TRBV18 - -